This TCR beta chain was obtained from a study of stem cell transplantation in POMP-related autoinflammatory disease. Study-level information: Defective thymoproteasomes were hypothesized to impair CD8+ T-cell positive selection. CD8+ T cells were low and CD4+ cells naive-skewed before transplant.

Some clones are missing from TCRdb's copy, which holds only in-frame ones; the method was immunoSEQ multiplex PCR. The top ten clones hold around 2.6% of a sample with fewer than 30,000 clones, around four fifths of them seen once. General study points: Across all analyzed T-cell subsets, patients with PRAID tended toward reduced diversity and increased clonality. In PRAID patients, the number of distinct TRB V-J gene pairings was restricted.

Germline V gene lookup returns CDR1 SGHRS and CDR2 YFSETQ. Trimming took off 0 bases at V and 1 base at J, with 1 base between the two ends. The CDR3 length is 12 residues. In the case of this clone: Antigen specificity is unknown.

Sequencing used CD4+ T cells from PBMCs, obtained before stem cell transplantation. This chain links TRBV5-1 with TRBJ1-2; D is unclear. The clonotype comes from a human donor with POMP-related autoinflammation and immune dysregulation (PRAID). The DNA of the CDR3 is TGCGCCAGCAGCTTGGATAACTATGGCTACACCTTC. It encodes CASSLDNYGYTF.